This TCR beta chain was recovered during a study of blood T cell repertoires in COVID-19. J lost 5 bases, V lost 2 bases, and 6 bases had no gene match. The CDR3 loop spans 15 amino acids. Germline V lookup: CDR1 SGHKS, CDR2 YYEKEE (reference sequence). TCRdb keeps only in-frame clones here, not all; method: immunoSEQ multiplex PCR. The sample holds some 240,000 clones, 84% seen once. The genes are TRBV5-5 and TRBJ1-2; TRBD1 matches at 10 bases. The receptor was derived from a man between 25 and 39 years old with acute COVID-19. What was sequenced was PBMCs or T cells enriched from blood (not recorded which). CDR3 in amino acids: CASSLMGQGTYGYTF. The CDR3 coding sequence is TGTGCCAGCAGCTTAATGGGACAGGGGACATATGGCTACACCTTC.